Each of the 21 T cell receptor beta chains below was sequenced from the same sample in a study of T cells in women clearing cervical HPV infection. Clones were sequenced by immunoSEQ multiplex PCR, and TCRdb holds only the in-frame ones, with some missing. Its listing shows fewer than 35,000 clones. The sequenced material came from blood buffy coat. All receptors come from a woman aged 18 to 75 with a cervical HPV16 infection that either progressed to CIN3+ or cleared (not recorded which).

Details on this clone: The read falls 3 residues short of the CDR3 end, and the missing part is taken from the germline J gene. This sequence joins TRBV30 and TRBJ1-2; 7 positions agree with TRBD1. Germline CDR1 GTSNPN, CDR2 SVGIG (reference sequence). The CDR3 consists of 15 residues. The CDR3 bases that were read are TGTGCCTGGTCCGGGACAGAAAAGTCGGGAGATACC. Its translation: CAWSGTEKSGDT. The whole CDR3 sequence reads CAWSGTEKSGDTYTF.

On this clone: One junction end does not reproduce the germline sequence, and a read error may be involved. Read data end 3 residues before the CDR3 end; the end is taken from the germline J gene. The sample has other DNA sequences that encode this CDR3 too. V is TRBV19 and J is TRBJ1-3; D is unclear. Germline CDR1 reads LNHDA; CDR2 reads SQIVND (reference sequence). The CDR3 is 14 residues long. CDR3 region: CASSIAGSGNTIYF. The covered CDR3 bases are TGTGCCAGTAGTATTGCGGGCTCTGGAAACACA.

A note on this clone: The read ends 3 residues early relative to the CDR3; the germline J gene fills the gap. This chain connects TRBV2 to TRBJ2-7; 9 bases line up with TRBD1. The CDR3 spans 13 residues. Per germline, CDR1 SNHLY and CDR2 FYNNEI. After removal of 7 bases from V and 5 bases from J, the junction contained 6 bases not matched to a gene. This chain's CDR3 is CASNRDRVDEQYF. The part of the CDR3 DNA that was read is TGTGCCAGCAACCGGGACAGGGTCGACGAG.

Note on this clone: The read terminates 3 residues before the CDR3 end, so the remaining end is supplied by the germline J gene. The rearrangement joins TRBV28 to TRBJ1-2; 8 nucleotides match TRBD1. The CDR3 length is 14 residues. Trimming removed 6 bases from V and 0 bases from J; junction bases left unmatched: 3. CDR1 is MDHEN, CDR2 SYDVKM, per germline. The CDR3 DNA, read in part, is TGTGCCAGCAGGACAGGGGATGCTAACTATGGC. Its protein product is CASRTGDANYG. The full CDR3 protein is CASRTGDANYGYTF.

With regard to this clone: The read terminates 3 residues before the CDR3 end, so the remaining end is supplied by the germline J gene. The gene calls are TRBV2 and TRBJ2-3, with 11 bases aligning to TRBD2. This CDR3 region has 13 residues. CDR1 SNHLY and CDR2 FYNNEI come from the germline V gene. J gave up 3 bases and V 7 bases, and 0 bases lay outside the gene matches. This chain's CDR3 is CASTSGRTDTQYF. CDR3 bases read: TGTGCCAGCACTAGCGGGAGGACAGATACG.

As concerns this clone: The CDR3 extends 3 residues past the end of the read, so its final part is completed from the germline J gene. This chain joins TRBV29-1 and TRBJ1-2; D perhaps matches TRBD1 (5 bases). CDR1 is SQVTM, CDR2 ANQGSEA, per germline. The CDR3 totals 12 residues. Trimming stripped 2 bases from V and 7 bases from J, with 11 bases between. The part of the CDR3 DNA that was read is TGCAGCGTTGAATCAGGGAGGGGTGGC. This gives the protein CSVESGRGG. The CDR3 in its entirety is CSVESGRGGYTF. The variable domain in full, with the rest retrieved from reference TRBV29-1 and TRBJ1-2, is SAVISQKPSRDICQRGTSLTIQCQVDSQVTMMFWYRQQPGQSLTLIATANQGSEATYESGFVIDKFPISRPNLTFSTLTVSNMSPEDSSIYLCSVESGRGGYTFGSGTRLTVV.

In the case of this clone: The missing CDR3 end, 3 residues past where the read stops, is filled in from the germline J gene. The J gene is TRBJ1-5, the V gene TRBV20-1; TRBD1 matches 9 bases. This CDR3 has 17 residues. Germline V gene data show CDR1 as DFQATT and CDR2 as SNEGSKA (reference sequence). V trimming: 6 bases; J trimming: 0 bases; junction bases outside the gene matches: 12. The sequenced part of the CDR3 DNA is TGCAGTGCCAAACGGGGGACAGGGCATTATAGCAATCAGCCC. This translates into CSAKRGTGHYSNQP. The CDR3 reads in full as CSAKRGTGHYSNQPQHF.

Of note for this clone: The missing CDR3 end, 3 residues past where the read stops, is filled in from the germline J gene. This chain links TRBV6-1 with TRBJ1-2; D gene uncertain. CDR1 and CDR2 (germline): MNHNS, SASEGT. Trimming cost V 4 bases and J 5 bases, with 11 bases left between them. The length of the CDR3 is 13 residues. The part of the CDR3 DNA that was read is TGTGCCAGCAGTGGCGGCAGAACGTATGGC. It encodes CASSGGRTYG. In full, the CDR3 reads CASSGGRTYGYTF.

Comments on this clone: The sequenced fragment ends 3 residues before the CDR3 boundary, so the rest is inferred from the germline J gene. V gene TRBV5-1 combines with J gene TRBJ2-1; TRBD2 aligns across 8 bases. The CDR3 has 17 residues. CDR1 is SGHRS, CDR2 YFSETQ, per germline. V dropped 0 bases and J dropped 3; count of bases not matched to a gene: 8. Incomplete CDR3 DNA: TGCGCCAGCAGCTTGGCCGGATCACTAGCGGTCTACAATGAG. Translating it yields CASSLAGSLAVYNE. The full CDR3 is CASSLAGSLAVYNEQFF.

CDR3: CSVENRRSGANVLTF. The part of the CDR3 DNA that was read is TGCAGCGTCGAGAACAGGCGCTCTGGGGCCAACGTC. The chain couples TRBV29-1 to TRBJ2-6, with D tentatively TRBD1 (5 bases). The read terminates 3 residues ahead of where the CDR3 ends, so the germline J gene completes it. Deletions cut 6 bases from V and 0 bases from J, with 12 bases between. CDR1 and CDR2 (germline): SQVTM, ANQGSEA. There are 15 residues in the CDR3.

A note on this clone: The CDR3 end falls 3 residues outside the read, so it is completed with the germline J gene. The chain is built from TRBV20-1 and TRBJ1-5; 8 nucleotides line up with TRBD1. Looked up from germline, CDR1 is DFQATT and CDR2 is SNEGSKA (reference sequence). The CDR3 is 15 residues long. The V segment lost 0 bases and the J segment 9 bases; nucleotides outside the gene matches: 10. CDR3: CSAREITGGTRPQHF. Partial CDR3 DNA: TGCAGTGCTAGAGAAATAACAGGGGGAACCCGGCCC.

In regard to this clone: The sequence runs out 3 residues before the end of the CDR3; the remainder is reconstructed from the germline J gene. This sample includes further DNA sequences coding for the same CDR3. The chain recombines TRBV19 with TRBJ1-5; possibly TRBD1 for D (5 bases). The CDR3 contains 13 residues. Germline values: CDR1 LNHDA, CDR2 SQIVND (reference sequence). With 3 bases removed from V and 6 bases from J, the gap between germline ends came to 9 bases. The CDR3 reads CASSMRGGQPQHF. The DNA read from the CDR3 is TGTGCCAGTAGTATGAGGGGCGGTCAGCCC.

On this clone itself: The read stops 3 residues short of the end of the CDR3; the missing end is completed from the germline J gene. The chain joins TRBV14 to TRBJ2-2, with 11 bases identical to TRBD2. V dropped 0 bases and J dropped 8; count of bases not matched to a gene: 8. The CDR3 is made up of 17 amino acids. Germline V gene lookup returns CDR1 SGHDN and CDR2 FVKESK. The part of the CDR3 DNA that was read is TGTGCCAGCAGCCAAGATCCTAGCGGGGGGACTTTGGGGGAG. Its translation: CASSQDPSGGTLGE. The full CDR3 is CASSQDPSGGTLGELFF.

The CDR3 sequence is CASSVDFRTDTQYF. The part of the CDR3 DNA that was read is TGTGCCAGCAGTGTGGACTTCCGCACAGATACG. This chain joins TRBV6-4 and TRBJ2-3, with D tentatively TRBD2 (5 bases). The read finishes 3 residues shy of the CDR3 end, and the germline J gene is used to complete it. V was shortened by 4 bases and J by 1 base, with 9 bases between the two germline ends. The length of the CDR3 is 14 residues. Germline CDR1 reads MRHNA; CDR2 reads SNTAGT.

With regard to this clone: Read coverage stops 3 residues before the CDR3 terminus; the germline J gene supplies the remainder. This chain joins TRBV28 and TRBJ2-7; the match to TRBD2 covers 8 bases. V was pared by 7 bases and J by 4 bases, with 12 bases of the junction left unmatched. From germline, CDR1 is MDHEN and CDR2 SYDVKM. This CDR3 contains 15 residues. CDR3 region: CASKGPAGGSYEQYF. The sequenced CDR3 bases are TGTGCCAGCAAAGGCCCCGCGGGGGGTTCGTACGAG.

Regarding this clone: Read data end 3 residues before the CDR3 end; the end is taken from the germline J gene. Other DNA sequences in the same sample also yield this CDR3. This sequence joins TRBV6-1 and TRBJ1-3, with D possibly TRBD1 on 5 matching bases. CDR1 is MNHNS and CDR2 is SASEGT in the germline V gene. This CDR3 region has 15 residues. The germline V and J ends were trimmed by 4 bases and 2 bases, with 12 bases remaining between them. The CDR3 sequence is CASSGPLGPGNTIYF. CDR3 bases read: TGTGCCAGCAGTGGGCCCTTGGGGCCTGGAAACACC.

Comment on this clone: The observed sequence ends 3 residues before the CDR3 terminus, with the missing tail filled in from the germline J gene. V usage is TRBV20-1 and J usage is TRBJ1-6, with 9 bases that match TRBD1. The J segment lost 9 bases and the V segment lost 3 bases, leaving 12 bases of the junction unmatched. CDR3 length equals 16 residues. From germline, CDR1 is DFQATT and CDR2 SNEGSKA (reference sequence). The chain's CDR3 is CSARGERTGDISPLHF. CDR3 bases read: TGCAGTGCTAGGGGGGAAAGGACAGGGGACATTTCACCC.

Points on this clone: The junction does not match germline at one end; this may be a read error. The sequenced fragment ends 3 residues before the CDR3 boundary, so the rest is inferred from the germline J gene. The genes are TRBV6-1 and TRBJ2-5; 13 nucleotides match TRBD2. The germline V gene encodes CDR1 MNHNS and CDR2 SASEGT. This CDR3 comprises 15 residues. CDR3 DNA (partial): TGTGCCGGCAGTGAACTAGCGGGGGGGCCAGAGACC. The encoded protein is CAGSELAGGPET. The CDR3 as a whole reads CAGSELAGGPETQYF.

On this clone: The CDR3 goes on 3 residues after the read ends, and that part is filled in from the germline J gene. The chain combines TRBV7-6 with TRBJ1-2; 8 bases match TRBD1. This CDR3 has 16 amino acids. Germline lookup yields CDR1 SGHVS and CDR2 FNYEAQ. This CDR3 reads CASSLRTGQGYHDYTF. Incomplete CDR3 DNA: TGTGCCAGCAGCTTACGGACAGGACAGGGCTACCACGAC.

As for this clone: The CDR3 end lies 3 residues beyond the end of the read and is filled in from the germline J gene. The rearrangement joins TRBV18 to TRBJ1-1; 8 bases are a match to TRBD1. CDR1 is KGHSH, CDR2 LQKENI, per germline. The trim removed 3 bases at V and 4 bases at J, leaving 10 bases unmatched. The CDR3 runs to 16 residues. This CDR3 reads CASSPNAGGASTEAFF. The covered CDR3 bases are TGTGCCAGCTCACCGAATGCAGGGGGCGCGTCCACTGAA.

About this clone itself: The read finishes 3 residues shy of the CDR3 end, and the germline J gene is used to complete it. The genes are TRBV5-1 and TRBJ1-3; 9 positions agree with TRBD1. Germline V gene sequence: CDR1 SGHRS, CDR2 YFSETQ. Trimming cost V 3 bases and J 4 bases; bases outside gene matches: 8. CDR3 size: 16 residues. The chain's CDR3 is CASSSDRGSSGNTIYF. The part of the CDR3 DNA that was read is TGCGCCAGCAGCTCGGACAGGGGATCTTCAGGAAACACC.